This T cell receptor (beta chain) came from a study of blood T cell repertoires in COVID-19. Study at large: Donors in the United States, Italy and Spain gave samples during acute or convalescent COVID-19.

Measured with immunoSEQ multiplex PCR; TCRdb has only the in-frame clones, and not every one. The table lists 150,000 to 200,000 clones, approximately 80% of them singletons. V gave up 4 bases and J gave up 2 bases, with 10 bases separating them. Germline values: CDR1 SNHLY, CDR2 FYNNEI. The CDR3 totals 14 residues. Followed longitudinally, the Seattle patients had been enrolled during active infection. The TCR sequence derives from a woman aged 40 to 50 with COVID-19, enrolled during active disease. This sequence joins TRBV2 and TRBJ2-3, with D unresolved. The source material was peripheral blood. The CDR3 coding sequence is TGTGCCAGCAGTGTAACGGGTCACACAGATACGCAGTATTTT. It specifies CASSVTGHTDTQYF. The variable domain in full, with the rest retrieved from reference TRBV2 and TRBJ2-3, is EPEVTQTPSHQVTQMGQEVILRCVPISNHLYFYWYRQILGQKVEFLVSFYNNEISEKSEIFDDQFSVERPDGSNFTLKIRSTKLEDSAMYFCASSVTGHTDTQYFGPGTRLTVL.